This T cell receptor beta chain was identified in a study of blood T cell repertoires in COVID-19 (TCRdb year 2020). Context from the whole study: Samples from collaborators originated in the United States, Italy and Spain and spanned both the acute and convalescent phases of COVID-19. The prospective study material was composed of cDNA or gDNA derived from T cells, B-cell-depleted T cells, or PBMCs. The dataset comprised deeply sampled blood TCRbeta repertoires from subjects exposed to, actively infected with, or recovered from COVID-19. The repertoires were made available in a free public database intended to serve as a resource for research on the immune response to SARS-CoV-2. The samples were drawn from the first 160 participants of the ongoing ImmuneRACE study and from over a thousand subjects provided by 6 global collaborators. Sample metadata almost always included a de-identified subject ID, COVID-19 status, age in years and sex. Where available, HLA class I and class II types were obtained from metadata supplied by the sample provider rather than from assay-based typing.

Points the paper makes about the study in general: The amount of clinical and demographic metadata varied by source and participant and was provided uncurated.

Collaborating institutions collected whole blood in K2EDTA tubes following their own protocols. For TCRbeta analysis, collaborators shipped samples in one of three forms: frozen whole blood, isolated PBMCs, or DNA extracted from either of those sample types. Of note for this clone: No antigen is known for it. Base quality data are lacking; no much larger clone is found one base away.

For this chain, trimming is 3 bases at the V end and 0 bases at the J end, and the number of junction bases without a gene match is 11. From cysteine to phenylalanine, the CDR3 is 18 amino acids long. The only DNA kept is the CDR3, 54 bases in frame from the first base. Per the germline V gene, MGHRA is the CDR1 and YSYEKL is the CDR2. The immunoSEQ Assay, a bias-controlled multiplex PCR, was used to amplify TCRbeta CDR3 regions from genomic DNA. For the original study's pipeline: The number of nucleated cells in each sample was estimated from the amplification of reference gene primers within the assay. Sequence reads were collapsed and filtered to measure the absolute abundance of every unique TCRbeta CDR3 rearrangement. For each sample, productive Simpson clonality was calculated as the square root of Simpson's diversity index across productive rearrangements. Held by TCRdb, this immuneACCESS table contains in-frame sequences only and omits some clones. Under half of the omission traces to an unresolved V gene where checked; the cause of the rest is unknown. V and J calls and clone size are copied from that table; D and trimming were computed from the DNA. The sample data list 65,000 to 90,000 clones, and approximately 83% of these were observed just once. The leading ten clones occupy 5.5% to 7.5% of the sample.

The sequenced sample consisted of peripheral blood. The receptor was derived from a woman aged 60-75 years with acute or convalescent COVID-19. The chain employs TRBV4-1 and TRBJ1-1; 9 bases in the middle match TRBD1. The CDR3 protein is CASSQRTTGGWMNTEAFF. Here is the DNA: TGCGCCAGCAGCCAGAGAACTACAGGGGGCTGGATGAACACTGAAGCTTTCTTT.